A selection of T cell receptor beta chains follows, all from one sample in a study of cytomegalovirus exposure and HLA in healthy donors. Method: immunoSEQ multiplex PCR; TCRdb's copy keeps in-frame clones and lacks some. The data hold more than 250,000 clones, with about 85% observed a single time. Sequenced input: PBMCs. The receptors originated from a woman in her 30s in good health and CMV-seropositive. CDR3s include the opening cysteine and the closing phenylalanine or tryptophan. The D gene is left open where the match is weak. A clone size is listed for some rows: how often the clone was seen (once, few, many), or a class if it is expanded.

clone_size	v_call	j_call	d_call	cdr3_aa	cdr3_nt
.	TRBV4-1	TRBJ1-1	.	CASSQDYGGGEAFF	TGCGCCAGCAGCCAAGATTATGGGGGTGGTGAAGCTTTCTTT
.	TRBV14	TRBJ1-1	.	CASSQIIGSEAFF	TGTGCCAGCAGCCAAATTATAGGATCTGAAGCTTTCTTT
.	TRBV27	TRBJ2-7	.	CASSLNGPYEQYF	TGTGCCAGCAGTTTGAATGGGCCCTACGAGCAGTACTTC
.	TRBV7-9	TRBJ2-6	TRBD1	CASSSGTALSGANVLTF	TGTGCCAGCAGCTCCGGGACAGCCCTCTCTGGGGCCAACGTCCTGACTTTC
once	TRBV7-9	TRBJ2-5	.	CASSLSPLGGETQYF	TGTGCCAGCAGCTTATCGCCCCTCGGGGGCGAGACCCAGTACTTC
.	TRBV19	TRBJ2-7	TRBD1	CASNPGQGVYEQYF	TGTGCCAGTAACCCGGGACAGGGGGTCTACGAGCAGTACTTC
.	TRBV2	TRBJ2-4	.	CASTARQGRNIQYF	TGTGCCAGCACCGCAAGGCAGGGGCGAAACATTCAGTACTTC
.	TRBV11-2	TRBJ2-1	.	CASSTHQSSYNEQFF	TGTGCCAGCAGCACACACCAGAGCTCCTACAATGAGCAGTTCTTC
.	TRBV7-3	TRBJ1-1	.	CASSPRRTVEAFF	TGTGCCAGCAGCCCACGACGGACTGTTGAAGCTTTCTTT
.	TRBV27	TRBJ2-1	.	CASSRRPPVEQFF	TGTGCCAGCAGTCGCCGGCCCCCCGTAGAGCAGTTCTTC
.	TRBV29-1	TRBJ2-5	TRBD1	CSVEWTGGLQTQYF	TGCAGCGTTGAATGGACAGGGGGCTTACAGACCCAGTACTTC
.	TRBV7-9	TRBJ2-7	.	CASSPQGGGGVREQYF	TGTGCCAGCAGCCCTCAGGGTGGCGGGGGCGTCCGCGAGCAGTACTTC
.	TRBV11-3	TRBJ2-1	.	CASSLGRGSYNEQFF	TGTGCCAGCAGCTTAGGGCGGGGCTCCTACAATGAGCAGTTCTTC
.	TRBV5-4	TRBJ1-2	.	CASSETQGGYGYTF	TGTGCCAGCAGCGAAACACAGGGTGGCTATGGCTACACCTTC